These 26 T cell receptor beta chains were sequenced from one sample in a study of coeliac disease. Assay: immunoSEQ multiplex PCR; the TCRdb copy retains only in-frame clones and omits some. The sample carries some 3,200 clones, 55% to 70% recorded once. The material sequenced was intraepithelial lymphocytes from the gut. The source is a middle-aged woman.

For the CDR3, the DNA is TGTGCCAGCAGTAAGACAGGGAAGGTTCAGGGCTACACCTTC. This gives the protein CASSKTGKVQGYTF. This chain connects TRBV7-9 to TRBJ1-2, with 7 bases matching TRBD1. The CDR3 consists of 14 residues. V lost 6 bases and J lost 8; bases outside the gene matches: 12. The V gene's germline CDR1 is SEHNR and CDR2 FQNEAQ (reference sequence).

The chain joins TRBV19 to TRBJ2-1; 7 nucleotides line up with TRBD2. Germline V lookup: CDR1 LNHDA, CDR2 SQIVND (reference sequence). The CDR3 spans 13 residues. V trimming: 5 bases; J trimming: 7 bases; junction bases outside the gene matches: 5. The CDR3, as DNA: TGTGCCAGTAGTTCCCCTAGCGGAAATGAGCAGTTCTTC. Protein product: CASSSPSGNEQFF.

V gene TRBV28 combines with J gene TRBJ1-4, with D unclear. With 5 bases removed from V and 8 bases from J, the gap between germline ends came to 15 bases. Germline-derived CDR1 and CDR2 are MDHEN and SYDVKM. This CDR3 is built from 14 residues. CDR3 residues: CASSPPAGPEKLFF. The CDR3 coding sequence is TGTGCCAGCAGTCCCCCCGCAGGCCCCGAAAAACTGTTTTTT.

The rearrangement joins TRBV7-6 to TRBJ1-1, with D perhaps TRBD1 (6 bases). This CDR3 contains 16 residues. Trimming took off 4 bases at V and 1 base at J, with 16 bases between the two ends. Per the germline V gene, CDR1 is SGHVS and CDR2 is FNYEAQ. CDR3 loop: CASSSTSGHTNTEAFF. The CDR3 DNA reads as TGTGCCAGCAGCTCCACATCGGGACATACGAACACTGAAGCTTTCTTT.

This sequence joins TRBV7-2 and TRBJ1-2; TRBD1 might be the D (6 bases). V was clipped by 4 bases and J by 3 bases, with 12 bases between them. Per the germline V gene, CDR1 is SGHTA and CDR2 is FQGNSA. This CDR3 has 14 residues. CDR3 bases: TGTGCCAGCAGCTCAAGGACAGATTACTATGGCTACACCTTC. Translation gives CASSSRTDYYGYTF.

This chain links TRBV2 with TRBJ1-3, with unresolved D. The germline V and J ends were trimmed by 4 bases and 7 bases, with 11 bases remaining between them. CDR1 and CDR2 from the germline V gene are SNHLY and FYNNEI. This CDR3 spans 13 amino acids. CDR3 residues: CASSALALNTIYF. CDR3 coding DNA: TGTGCCAGCAGTGCCTTAGCGTTGAACACCATATATTTT.

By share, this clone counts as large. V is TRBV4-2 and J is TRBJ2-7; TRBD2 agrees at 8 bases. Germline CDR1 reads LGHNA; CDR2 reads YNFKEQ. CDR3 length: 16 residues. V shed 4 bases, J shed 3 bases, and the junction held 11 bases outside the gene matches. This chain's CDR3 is CASSRDGSGSIYEQYF. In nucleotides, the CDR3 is TGTGCCAGCAGCCGAGATGGAAGCGGGAGTATCTACGAGCAGTACTTC.

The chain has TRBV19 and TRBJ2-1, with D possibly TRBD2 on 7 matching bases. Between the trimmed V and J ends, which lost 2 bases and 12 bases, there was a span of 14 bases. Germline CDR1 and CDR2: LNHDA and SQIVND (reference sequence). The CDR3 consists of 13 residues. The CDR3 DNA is TGTGCCAGTAGTATAAAGGGGGGGACGGTGCAGTTCTTC. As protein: CASSIKGGTVQFF.

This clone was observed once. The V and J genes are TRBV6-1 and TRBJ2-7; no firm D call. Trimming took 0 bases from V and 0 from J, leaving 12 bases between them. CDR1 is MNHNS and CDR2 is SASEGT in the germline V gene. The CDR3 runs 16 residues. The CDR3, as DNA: TGTGCCAGCAGTGAAGCGCTTCTTGATAGCTCCTACGAGCAGTACTTC. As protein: CASSEALLDSSYEQYF.

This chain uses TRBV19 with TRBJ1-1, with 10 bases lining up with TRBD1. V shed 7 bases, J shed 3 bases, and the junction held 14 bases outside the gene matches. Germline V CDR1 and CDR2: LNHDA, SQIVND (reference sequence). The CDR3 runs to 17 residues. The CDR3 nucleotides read TGTGCCAGTAAAGGGGACAGGGGAATTGGTATGGACACTGAAGCTTTCTTT. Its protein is CASKGDRGIGMDTEAFF. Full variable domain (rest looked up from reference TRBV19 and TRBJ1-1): DGGITQSPKYLFRKEGQNVTLSCEQNLNHDAMYWYRQDPGQGLRLIYYSQIVNDFQKGDIAEGYSVSREKKESFPLTVTSAQKNPTAFYLCASKGDRGIGMDTEAFFGQGTRLTVV.

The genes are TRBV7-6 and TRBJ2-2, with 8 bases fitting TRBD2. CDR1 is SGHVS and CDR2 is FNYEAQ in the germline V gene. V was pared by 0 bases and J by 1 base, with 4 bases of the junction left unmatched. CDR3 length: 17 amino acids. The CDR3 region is CASSLARAGVNTGELFF. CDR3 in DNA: TGTGCCAGCAGCTTAGCTAGAGCGGGAGTGAACACCGGGGAGCTGTTTTTT.

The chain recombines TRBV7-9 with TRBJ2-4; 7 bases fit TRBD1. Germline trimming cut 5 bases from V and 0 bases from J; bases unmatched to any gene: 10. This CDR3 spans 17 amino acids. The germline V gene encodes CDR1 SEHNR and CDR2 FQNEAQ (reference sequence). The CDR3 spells CASSRQTGKIAKNIQYF. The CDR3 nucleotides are TGTGCCAGCAGCCGCCAGACAGGGAAGATAGCCAAAAACATTCAGTACTTC.

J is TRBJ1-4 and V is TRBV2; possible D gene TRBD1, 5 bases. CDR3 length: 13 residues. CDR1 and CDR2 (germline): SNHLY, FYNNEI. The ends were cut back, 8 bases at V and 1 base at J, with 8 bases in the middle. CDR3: CASHGQTNEKLFF. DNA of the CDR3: TGTGCCAGCCATGGACAAACTAATGAAAAACTGTTTTTT.

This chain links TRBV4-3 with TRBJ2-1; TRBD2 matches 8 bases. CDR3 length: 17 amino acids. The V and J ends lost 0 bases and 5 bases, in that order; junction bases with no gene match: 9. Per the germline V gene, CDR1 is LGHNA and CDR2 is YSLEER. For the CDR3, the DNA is TGCGCCAGCAGCCAAGATCCGAGCGGGAGCTTCGACAATGAGCAGTTCTTC. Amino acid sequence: CASSQDPSGSFDNEQFF.

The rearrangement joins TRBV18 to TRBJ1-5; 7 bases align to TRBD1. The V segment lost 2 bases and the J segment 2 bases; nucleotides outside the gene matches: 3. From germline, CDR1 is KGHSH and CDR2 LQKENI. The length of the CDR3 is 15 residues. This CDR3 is CASSPEGAGNQPQHF. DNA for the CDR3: TGTGCCAGCTCACCAGAGGGGGCCGGCAATCAGCCCCAGCATTTT.

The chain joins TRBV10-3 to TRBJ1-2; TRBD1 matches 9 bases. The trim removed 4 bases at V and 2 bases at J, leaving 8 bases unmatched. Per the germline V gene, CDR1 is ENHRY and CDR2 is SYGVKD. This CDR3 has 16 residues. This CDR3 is CAISGETGTGNYGYTF. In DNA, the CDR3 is TGTGCCATCAGTGGTGAAACCGGGACAGGGAACTATGGCTACACCTTC.

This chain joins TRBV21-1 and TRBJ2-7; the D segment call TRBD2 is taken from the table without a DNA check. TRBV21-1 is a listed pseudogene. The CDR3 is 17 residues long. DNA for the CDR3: TGTGCCAGCAGCAACAGTTTCCTGGGACTAGCTAAATACGAGCAGTACTTC. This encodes CASSNSFLGLAKYEQYF.

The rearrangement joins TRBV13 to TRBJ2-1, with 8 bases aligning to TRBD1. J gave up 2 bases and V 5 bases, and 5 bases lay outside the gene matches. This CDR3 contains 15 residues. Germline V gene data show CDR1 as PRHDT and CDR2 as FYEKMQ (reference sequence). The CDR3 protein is CASSNGQGPYNEQFF. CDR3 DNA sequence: TGTGCCAGCAGCAACGGACAGGGACCCTACAATGAGCAGTTCTTC.

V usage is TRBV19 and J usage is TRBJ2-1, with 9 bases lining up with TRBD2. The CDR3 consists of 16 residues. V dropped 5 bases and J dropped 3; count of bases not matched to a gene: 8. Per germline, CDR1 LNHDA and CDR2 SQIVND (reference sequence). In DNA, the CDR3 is TGTGCCAGTAGTGGACGACTAGCGGATCACTACAATGAGCAGTTCTTC. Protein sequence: CASSGRLADHYNEQFF.

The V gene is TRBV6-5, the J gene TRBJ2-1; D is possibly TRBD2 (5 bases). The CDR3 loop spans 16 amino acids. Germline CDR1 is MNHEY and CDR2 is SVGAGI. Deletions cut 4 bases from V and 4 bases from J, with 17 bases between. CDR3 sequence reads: CASSSSPPPPYNEQFF. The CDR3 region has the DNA TGTGCCAGCAGTTCTAGCCCGCCACCCCCTTACAATGAGCAGTTCTTC.

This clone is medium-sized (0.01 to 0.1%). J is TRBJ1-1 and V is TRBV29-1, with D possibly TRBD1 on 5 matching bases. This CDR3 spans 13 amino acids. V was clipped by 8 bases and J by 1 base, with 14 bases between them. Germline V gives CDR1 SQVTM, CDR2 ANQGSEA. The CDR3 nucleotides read TGCAGCTACGACAGTGGGCCGAACACTGAAGCTTTCTTT. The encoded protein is CSYDSGPNTEAFF. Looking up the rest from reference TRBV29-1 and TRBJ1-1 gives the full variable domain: SAVISQKPSRDICQRGTSLTIQCQVDSQVTMMFWYRQQPGQSLTLIATANQGSEATYESGFVIDKFPISRPNLTFSTLTVSNMSPEDSSIYLCSYDSGPNTEAFFGQGTRLTVV.

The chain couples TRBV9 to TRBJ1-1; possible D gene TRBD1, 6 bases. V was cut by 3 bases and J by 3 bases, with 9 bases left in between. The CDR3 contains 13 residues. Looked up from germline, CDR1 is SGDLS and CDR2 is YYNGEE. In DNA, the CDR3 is TGTGCCAGCAGCGCCGGACAGTACACTGAAGCTTTCTTT. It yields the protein CASSAGQYTEAFF.

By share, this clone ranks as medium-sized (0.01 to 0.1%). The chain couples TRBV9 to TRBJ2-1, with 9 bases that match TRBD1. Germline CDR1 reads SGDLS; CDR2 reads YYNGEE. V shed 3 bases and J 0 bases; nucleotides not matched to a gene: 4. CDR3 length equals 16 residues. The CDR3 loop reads CASSAPGQGSYNEQFF. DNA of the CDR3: TGTGCCAGCAGCGCTCCGGGACAGGGCTCCTACAATGAGCAGTTCTTC.

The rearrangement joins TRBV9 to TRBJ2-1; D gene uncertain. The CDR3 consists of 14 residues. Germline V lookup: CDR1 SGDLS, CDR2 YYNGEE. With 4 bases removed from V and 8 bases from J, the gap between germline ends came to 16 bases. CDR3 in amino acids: CASSPALSLDEQFF. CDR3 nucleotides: TGTGCCAGCAGCCCCGCTTTGAGTCTCGATGAGCAGTTCTTC.

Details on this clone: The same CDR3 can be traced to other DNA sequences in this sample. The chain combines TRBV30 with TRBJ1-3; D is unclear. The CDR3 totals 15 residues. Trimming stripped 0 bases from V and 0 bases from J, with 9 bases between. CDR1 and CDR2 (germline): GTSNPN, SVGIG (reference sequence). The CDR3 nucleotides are TGTGCCTGGAGTGTAGGCGGTAGCTCTGGAAACACCATATATTTT. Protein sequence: CAWSVGGSSGNTIYF. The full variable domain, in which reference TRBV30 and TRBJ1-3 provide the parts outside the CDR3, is SQTIHQWPATLVQPVGSPLSLECTVEGTSNPNLYWYRQAAGRGLQLLFYSVGIGQISSEVPQNLSASRPQDRQFILSSKKLLLSDSGFYLCAWSVGGSSGNTIYFGEGSWLTVV.

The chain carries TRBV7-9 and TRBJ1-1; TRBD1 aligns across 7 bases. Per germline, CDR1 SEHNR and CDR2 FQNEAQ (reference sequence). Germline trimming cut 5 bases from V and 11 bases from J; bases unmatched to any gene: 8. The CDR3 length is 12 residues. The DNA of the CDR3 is TGTGCCAGCAGCATGCGGGACAGCCACGCTTTCTTT. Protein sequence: CASSMRDSHAFF.